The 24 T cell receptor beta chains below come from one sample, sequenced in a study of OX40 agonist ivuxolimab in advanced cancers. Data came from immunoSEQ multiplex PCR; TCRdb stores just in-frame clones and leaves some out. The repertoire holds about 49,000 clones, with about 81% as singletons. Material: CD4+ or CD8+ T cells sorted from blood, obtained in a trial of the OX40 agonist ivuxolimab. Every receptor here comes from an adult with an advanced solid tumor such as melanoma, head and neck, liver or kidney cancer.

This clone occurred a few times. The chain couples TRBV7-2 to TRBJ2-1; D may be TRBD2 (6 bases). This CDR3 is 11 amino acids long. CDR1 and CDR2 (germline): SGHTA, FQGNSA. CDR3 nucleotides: TGTGCGGGCGGGAACTTCAATGAGCAGTTCTTC. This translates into CAGGNFNEQFF.

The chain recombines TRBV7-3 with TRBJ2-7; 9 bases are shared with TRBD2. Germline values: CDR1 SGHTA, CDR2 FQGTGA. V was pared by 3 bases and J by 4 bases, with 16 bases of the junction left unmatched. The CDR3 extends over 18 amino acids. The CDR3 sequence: CASSFMGREGRLEYEQYF. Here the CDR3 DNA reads TGTGCCAGCAGCTTCATGGGGCGGGAGGGCCGATTGGAGTACGAGCAGTACTTC.

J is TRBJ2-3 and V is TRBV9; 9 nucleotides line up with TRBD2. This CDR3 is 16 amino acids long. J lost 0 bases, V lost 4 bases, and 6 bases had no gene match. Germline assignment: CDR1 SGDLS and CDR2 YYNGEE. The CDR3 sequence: CASSMRTSVSTDTQYF. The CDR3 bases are TGTGCCAGCAGCATGCGGACTAGCGTCAGCACAGATACGCAGTATTTT.

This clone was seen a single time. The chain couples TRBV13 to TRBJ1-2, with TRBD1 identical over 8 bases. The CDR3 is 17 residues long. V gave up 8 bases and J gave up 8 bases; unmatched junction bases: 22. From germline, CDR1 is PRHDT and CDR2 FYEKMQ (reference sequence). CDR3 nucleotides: TGTGCCAGCTCTGCGAGGAAAAAGGACAGGGCTGGGGGAGGCTACACCTTC. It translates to CASSARKKDRAGGGYTF.

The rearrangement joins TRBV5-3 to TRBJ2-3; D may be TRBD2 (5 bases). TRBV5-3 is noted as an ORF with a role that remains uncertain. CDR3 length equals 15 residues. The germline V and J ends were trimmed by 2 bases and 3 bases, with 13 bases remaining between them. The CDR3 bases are TGTGCCAGAAGCTTACCGGACTTCAGGACAGATACGCAGTATTTT. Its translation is CARSLPDFRTDTQYF.

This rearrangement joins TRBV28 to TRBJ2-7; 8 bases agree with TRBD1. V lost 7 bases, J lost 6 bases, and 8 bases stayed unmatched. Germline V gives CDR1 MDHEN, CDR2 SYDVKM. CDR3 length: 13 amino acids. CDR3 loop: CASIDRGRGEQYF. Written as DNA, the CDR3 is TGTGCCAGCATCGACAGGGGAAGGGGCGAGCAGTACTTC.

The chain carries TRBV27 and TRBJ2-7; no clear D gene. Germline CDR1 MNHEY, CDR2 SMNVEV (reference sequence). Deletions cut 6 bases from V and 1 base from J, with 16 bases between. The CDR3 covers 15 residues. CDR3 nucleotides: TGTGCCAGCAGAGAAAACGTTAAAATATCCTACGAGCAGTACTTC. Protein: CASRENVKISYEQYF.

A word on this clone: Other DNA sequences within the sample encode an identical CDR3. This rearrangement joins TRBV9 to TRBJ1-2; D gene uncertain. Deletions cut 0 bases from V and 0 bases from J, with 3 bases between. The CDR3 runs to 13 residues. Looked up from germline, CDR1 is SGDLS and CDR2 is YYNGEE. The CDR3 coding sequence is TGTGCCAGCAGCGTAGGCACTAACTATGGCTACACCTTC. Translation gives CASSVGTNYGYTF.

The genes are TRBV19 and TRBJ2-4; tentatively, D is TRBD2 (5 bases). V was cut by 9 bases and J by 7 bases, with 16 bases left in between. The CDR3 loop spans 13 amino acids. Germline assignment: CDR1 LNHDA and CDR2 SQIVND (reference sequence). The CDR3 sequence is CASSPERANIQYF. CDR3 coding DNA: TGTGCCAGCTCCCCCGAGAGGGCCAACATTCAGTACTTC.

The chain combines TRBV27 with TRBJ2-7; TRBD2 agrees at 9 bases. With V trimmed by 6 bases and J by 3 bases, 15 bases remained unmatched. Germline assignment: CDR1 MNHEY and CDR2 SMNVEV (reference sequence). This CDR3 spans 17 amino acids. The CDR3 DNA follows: TGTGCCAGCAGGGAGGCGCCTTTAGCGGGAGAGATCTACGAGCAGTACTTC. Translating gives CASREAPLAGEIYEQYF.

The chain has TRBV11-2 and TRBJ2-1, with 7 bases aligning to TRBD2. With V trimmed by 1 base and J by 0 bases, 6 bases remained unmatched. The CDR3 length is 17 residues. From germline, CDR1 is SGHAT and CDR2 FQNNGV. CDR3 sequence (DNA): TGTGCCAGCAGCTTAGGGAGCGGGATGAGCTCCTACAATGAGCAGTTCTTC. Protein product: CASSLGSGMSSYNEQFF.

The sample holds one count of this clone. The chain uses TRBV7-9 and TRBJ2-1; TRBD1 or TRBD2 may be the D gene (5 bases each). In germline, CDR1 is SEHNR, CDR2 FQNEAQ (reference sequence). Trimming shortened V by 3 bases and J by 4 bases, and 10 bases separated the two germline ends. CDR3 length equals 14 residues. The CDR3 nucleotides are TGTGCCAGCAGCTTTCCCGGGACGTACAATGAGCAGTTCTTC. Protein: CASSFPGTYNEQFF.

The CDR3 DNA reads TGTGCCTGGAGTGTAAGCCTTGAAAAACTGTTTTTT. Its translation is CAWSVSLEKLFF. The chain recombines TRBV30 with TRBJ1-4; D uncertain. Germline loops: CDR1 GTSNPN, CDR2 SVGIG (reference sequence). This CDR3 has 12 amino acids. The V gene lost 0 bases and the J gene lost 7 bases, with 6 bases spanning the gap.

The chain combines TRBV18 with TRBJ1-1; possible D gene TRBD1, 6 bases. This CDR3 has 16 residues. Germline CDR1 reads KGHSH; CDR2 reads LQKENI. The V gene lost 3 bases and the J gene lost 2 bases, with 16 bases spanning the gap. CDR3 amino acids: CASSPAFRRGNTEAFF. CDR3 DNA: TGTGCCAGCTCACCGGCATTTCGCAGGGGCAACACTGAAGCTTTCTTT.

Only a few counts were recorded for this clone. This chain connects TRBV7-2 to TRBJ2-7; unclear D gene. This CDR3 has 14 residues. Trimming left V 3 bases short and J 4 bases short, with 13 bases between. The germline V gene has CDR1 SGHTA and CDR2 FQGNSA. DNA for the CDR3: TGTGCCAGCAGCTTTTATGCTGGGATGTACGAGCAGTACTTC. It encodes CASSFYAGMYEQYF.

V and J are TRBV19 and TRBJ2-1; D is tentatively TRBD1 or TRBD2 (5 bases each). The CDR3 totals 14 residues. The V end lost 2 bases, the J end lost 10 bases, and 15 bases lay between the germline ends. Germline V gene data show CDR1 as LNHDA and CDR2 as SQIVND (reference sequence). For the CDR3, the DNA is TGTGCCAGTAGTATAAGTTCCGAGGGGAGCGAGCAGTTCTTC. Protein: CASSISSEGSEQFF.

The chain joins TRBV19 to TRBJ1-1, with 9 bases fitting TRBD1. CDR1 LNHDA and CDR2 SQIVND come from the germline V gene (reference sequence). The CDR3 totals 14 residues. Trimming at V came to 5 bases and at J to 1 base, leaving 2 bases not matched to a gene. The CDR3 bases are TGTGCCAGTAGTTCGGACAGGGGGAACACTGAAGCTTTCTTT. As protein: CASSSDRGNTEAFF.

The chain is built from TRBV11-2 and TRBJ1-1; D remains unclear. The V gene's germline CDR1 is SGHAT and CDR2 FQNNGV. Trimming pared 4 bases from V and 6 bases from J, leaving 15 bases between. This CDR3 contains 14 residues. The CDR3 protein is CASSSQPTRAEAFF. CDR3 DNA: TGTGCCAGCAGCTCACAACCAACGAGGGCTGAAGCTTTCTTT.

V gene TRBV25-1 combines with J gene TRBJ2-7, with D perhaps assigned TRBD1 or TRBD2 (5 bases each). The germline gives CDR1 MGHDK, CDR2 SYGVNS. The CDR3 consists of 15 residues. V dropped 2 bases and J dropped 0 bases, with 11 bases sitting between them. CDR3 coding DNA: TGTGCCAGCAGTGAAGCCGGGACGGCCTCCTACGAGCAGTACTTC. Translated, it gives CASSEAGTASYEQYF.

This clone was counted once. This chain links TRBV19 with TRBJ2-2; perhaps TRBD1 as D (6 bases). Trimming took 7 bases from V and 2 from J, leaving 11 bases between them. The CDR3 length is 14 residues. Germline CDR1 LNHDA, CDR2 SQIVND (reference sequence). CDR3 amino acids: CASKHRVNTGELFF. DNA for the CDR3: TGTGCCAGTAAACACAGGGTTAACACCGGGGAGCTGTTTTTT.

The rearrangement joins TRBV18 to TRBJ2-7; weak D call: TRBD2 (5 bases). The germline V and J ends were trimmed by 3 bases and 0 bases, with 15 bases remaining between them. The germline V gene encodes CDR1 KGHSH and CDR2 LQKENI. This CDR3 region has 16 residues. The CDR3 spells CASSPERSRSSYEQYF. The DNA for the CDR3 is TGTGCCAGCTCACCGGAGCGGTCCAGGTCCTCCTACGAGCAGTACTTC. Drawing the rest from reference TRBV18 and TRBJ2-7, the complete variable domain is NAGVMQNPRHLVRRRGQEARLRCSPMKGHSHVYWYRQLPEEGLKFMVYLQKENIIDESGMPKERFSAEFPKEGPSILRIQQVVRGDSAAYFCASSPERSRSSYEQYFGPGTRLTVT.

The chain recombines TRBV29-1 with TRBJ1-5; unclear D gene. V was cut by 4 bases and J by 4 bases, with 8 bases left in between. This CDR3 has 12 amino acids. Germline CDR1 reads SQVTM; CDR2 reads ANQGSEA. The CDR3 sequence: CSVGDLNQPQHF. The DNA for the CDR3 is TGCAGCGTTGGTGACCTGAATCAGCCCCAGCATTTT.

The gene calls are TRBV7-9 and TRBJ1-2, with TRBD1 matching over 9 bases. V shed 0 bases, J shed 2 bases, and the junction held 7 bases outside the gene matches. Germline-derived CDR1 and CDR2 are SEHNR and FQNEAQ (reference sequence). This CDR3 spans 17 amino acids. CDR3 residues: CASSLALGGQGNYGYTF. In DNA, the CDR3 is TGTGCCAGCAGCTTAGCATTGGGAGGACAGGGGAACTATGGCTACACCTTC. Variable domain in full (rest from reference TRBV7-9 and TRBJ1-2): DTGVSQNPRHKITKRGQNVTFRCDPISEHNRLYWYRQTLGQGPEFLTYFQNEAQLEKSRLLSDRFSAERPKGSFSTLEIQRTEQGDSAMYLCASSLALGGQGNYGYTFGSGTRLTVV.

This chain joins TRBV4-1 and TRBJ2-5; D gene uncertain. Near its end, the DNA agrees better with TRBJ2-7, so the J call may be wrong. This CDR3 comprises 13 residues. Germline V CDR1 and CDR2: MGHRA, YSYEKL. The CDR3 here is CASSLPGPGEQYF. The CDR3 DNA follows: TGCGCCAGCAGCCTGCCGGGCCCGGGCGAGCAGTACTTC.